This TCR beta chain was sequenced for a study of PD-1 blockade in classical Hodgkin lymphoma. J gave up 11 bases and V 3 bases, and 5 bases lay outside the gene matches. Looked up from germline, CDR1 is LNHDA and CDR2 is SQIVND (reference sequence). This CDR3 is built from 13 residues. Relapse after autologous stem cell transplantation occurred in every patient, and brentuximab vedotin exposure varied. This clone has at least ten counts. Some clones are missing from TCRdb's copy, which holds only in-frame ones; the method was immunoSEQ multiplex PCR. This table holds 45,000 to 55,000 clones, 73% found once.

This sequence originates from a human donor with classical Hodgkin lymphoma. V usage is TRBV19 and J usage is TRBJ1-1, with 11 positions matching TRBD1. Sequences were derived from peripheral blood mononuclear cells (PBMCs), sampled before the second cycle of nivolumab. This CDR3 reads CASSIPGQGEAFF. The CDR3 nucleotides read TGTGCCAGTAGTATTCCGGGACAGGGGGAGGCTTTCTTT.